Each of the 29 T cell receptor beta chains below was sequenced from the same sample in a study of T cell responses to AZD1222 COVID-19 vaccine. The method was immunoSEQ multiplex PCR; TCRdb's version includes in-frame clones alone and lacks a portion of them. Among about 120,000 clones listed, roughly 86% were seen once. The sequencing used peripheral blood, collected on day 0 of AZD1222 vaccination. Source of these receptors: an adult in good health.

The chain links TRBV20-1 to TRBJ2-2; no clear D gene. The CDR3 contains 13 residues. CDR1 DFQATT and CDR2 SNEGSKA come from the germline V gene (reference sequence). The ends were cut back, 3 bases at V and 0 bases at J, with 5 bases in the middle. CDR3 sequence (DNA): TGCAGTGCTAGTTCGTCGAACACCGGGGAGCTGTTTTTT. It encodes CSASSSNTGELFF.

The CDR3 reads CASSSDRTNQPQHF. The CDR3 DNA sequence: TGTGCCAGCAGCTCCGACAGGACCAATCAGCCCCAGCATTTT. The rearrangement uses TRBV7-6 and TRBJ1-5, with D perhaps TRBD1 (6 bases). The CDR3 is 14 amino acids. V shed 4 bases and J shed 3 bases, with 10 bases lying between them. Germline V CDR1 and CDR2: SGHVS, FNYEAQ.

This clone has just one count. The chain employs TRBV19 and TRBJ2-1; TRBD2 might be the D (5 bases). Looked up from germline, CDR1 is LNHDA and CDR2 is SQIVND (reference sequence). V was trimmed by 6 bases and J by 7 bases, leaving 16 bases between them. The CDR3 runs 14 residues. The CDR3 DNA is TGTGCCAGTAGCCCGACGAGGGAGCGGAATGAGCAGTTCTTC. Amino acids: CASSPTRERNEQFF. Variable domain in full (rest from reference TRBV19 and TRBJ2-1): DGGITQSPKYLFRKEGQNVTLSCEQNLNHDAMYWYRQDPGQGLRLIYYSQIVNDFQKGDIAEGYSVSREKKESFPLTVTSAQKNPTAFYLCASSPTRERNEQFFGPGTRLTVL.

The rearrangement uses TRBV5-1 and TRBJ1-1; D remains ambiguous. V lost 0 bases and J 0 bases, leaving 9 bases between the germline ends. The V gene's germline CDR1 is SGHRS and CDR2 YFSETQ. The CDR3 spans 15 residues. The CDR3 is CASSLDSVMNTEAFF. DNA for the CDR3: TGCGCCAGCAGCTTGGACAGCGTAATGAACACTGAAGCTTTCTTT.

The CDR3 here is CASSPGQVYGYTF. The CDR3, as DNA: TGTGCCAGCAGCCCGGGACAGGTCTATGGCTACACCTTC. J is TRBJ1-2 and V is TRBV12-3 or TRBV12-4; TRBD1 matches 8 bases. The CDR3 is 13 residues long. V shed 6 bases and J 4 bases; nucleotides not matched to a gene: 4.

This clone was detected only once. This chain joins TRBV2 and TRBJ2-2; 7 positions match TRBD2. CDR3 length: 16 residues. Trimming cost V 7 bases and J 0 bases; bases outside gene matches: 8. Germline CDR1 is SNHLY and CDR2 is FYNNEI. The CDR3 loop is CASTASGMTNTGELFF. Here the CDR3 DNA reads TGTGCCAGCACTGCCAGCGGGATGACGAACACCGGGGAGCTGTTTTTT.

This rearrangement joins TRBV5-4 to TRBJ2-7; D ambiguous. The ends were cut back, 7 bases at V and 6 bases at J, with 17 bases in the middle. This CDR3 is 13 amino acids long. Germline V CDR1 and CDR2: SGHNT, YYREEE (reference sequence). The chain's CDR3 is CASRAVGSFEQYF. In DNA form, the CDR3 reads TGTGCCAGCCGTGCCGTGGGATCTTTCGAGCAGTACTTC. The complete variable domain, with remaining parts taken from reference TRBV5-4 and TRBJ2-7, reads ETGVTQSPTHLIKTRGQQVTLRCSSQSGHNTVSWYQQALGQGPQFIFQYYREEENGRGNFPPRFSGLQFPNYSSELNVNALELDDSALYLCASRAVGSFEQYFGPGTRLTVT.

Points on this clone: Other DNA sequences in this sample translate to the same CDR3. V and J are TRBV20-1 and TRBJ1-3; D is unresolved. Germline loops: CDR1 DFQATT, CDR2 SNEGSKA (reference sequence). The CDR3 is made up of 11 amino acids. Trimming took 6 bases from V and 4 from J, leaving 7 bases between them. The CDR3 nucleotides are TGCAGTGCCCGTTGGGGAAACACCATATATTTT. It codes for CSARWGNTIYF.

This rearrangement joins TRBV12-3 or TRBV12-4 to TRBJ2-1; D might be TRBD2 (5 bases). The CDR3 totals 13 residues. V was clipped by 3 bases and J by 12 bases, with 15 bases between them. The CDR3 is CASSFNGGEPQFF. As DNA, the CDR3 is TGTGCCAGCAGTTTCAATGGAGGTGAGCCGCAGTTCTTC.

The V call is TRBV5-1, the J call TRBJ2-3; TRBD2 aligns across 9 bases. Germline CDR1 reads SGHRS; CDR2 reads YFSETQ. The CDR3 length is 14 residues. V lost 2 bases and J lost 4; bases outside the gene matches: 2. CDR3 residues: CASSFLAGPDTQYF. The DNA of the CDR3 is TGCGCCAGCAGCTTCCTAGCGGGGCCAGATACGCAGTATTTT.

CDR3 loop: CASSLDSNQPQHF. DNA of the CDR3: TGTGCCAGCAGTCTCGATTCGAATCAGCCCCAGCATTTT. The chain combines TRBV27 with TRBJ1-5; D gene uncertain. This CDR3 has 13 amino acids. The germline V and J ends were trimmed by 5 bases and 4 bases, with 9 bases remaining between them. Germline assignment: CDR1 MNHEY and CDR2 SMNVEV (reference sequence).

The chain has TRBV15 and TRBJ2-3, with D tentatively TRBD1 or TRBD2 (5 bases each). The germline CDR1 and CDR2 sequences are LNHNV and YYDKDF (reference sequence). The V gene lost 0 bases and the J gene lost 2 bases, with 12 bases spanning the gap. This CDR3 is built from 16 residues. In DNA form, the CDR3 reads TGTGCCACCAGCAGAGACCGAGGGGTAATCACAGATACGCAGTATTTT. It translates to CATSRDRGVITDTQYF. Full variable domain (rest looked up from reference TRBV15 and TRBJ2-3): DAMVIQNPRYQVTQFGKPVTLSCSQTLNHNVMYWYQQKSSQAPKLLFHYYDKDFNNEADTPDNFQSRRPNTSFCFLDIRSPGLGDTAMYLCATSRDRGVITDTQYFGPGTRLTVL.

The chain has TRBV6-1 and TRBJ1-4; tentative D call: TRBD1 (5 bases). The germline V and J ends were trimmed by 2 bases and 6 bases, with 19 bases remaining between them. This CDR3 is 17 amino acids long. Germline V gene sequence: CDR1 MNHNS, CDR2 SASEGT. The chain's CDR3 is CASSEFPSGGIYEKLFF. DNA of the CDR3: TGTGCCAGCAGTGAATTCCCCTCGGGGGGAATTTATGAAAAACTGTTTTTT.

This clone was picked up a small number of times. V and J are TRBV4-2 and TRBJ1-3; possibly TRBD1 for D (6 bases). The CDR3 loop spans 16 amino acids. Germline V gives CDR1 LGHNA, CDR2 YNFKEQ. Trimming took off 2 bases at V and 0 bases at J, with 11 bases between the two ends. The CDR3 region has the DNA TGTGCCAGCAGCCAACCGACAGGACTCTCTGGAAACACCATATATTTT. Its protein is CASSQPTGLSGNTIYF.

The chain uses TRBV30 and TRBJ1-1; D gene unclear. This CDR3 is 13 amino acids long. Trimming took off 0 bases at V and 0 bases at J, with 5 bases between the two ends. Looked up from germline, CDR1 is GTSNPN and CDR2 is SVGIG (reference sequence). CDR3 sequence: CAWSVTMNTEAFF. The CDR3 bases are TGTGCCTGGAGTGTTACCATGAACACTGAAGCTTTCTTT.

The CDR3 DNA reads as TGTGCCAGCAGCCGGACAGGGGGTGAAAAACTGTTTTTT. Translating gives CASSRTGGEKLFF. The V and J genes are TRBV6-2 or TRBV6-3 and TRBJ1-4, with 10 bases aligning to TRBD1. The CDR3 covers 13 residues. Germline-derived CDR1 and CDR2 are MNHEY and SVGEGT. J gave up 7 bases and V 6 bases, and 2 bases lay outside the gene matches.

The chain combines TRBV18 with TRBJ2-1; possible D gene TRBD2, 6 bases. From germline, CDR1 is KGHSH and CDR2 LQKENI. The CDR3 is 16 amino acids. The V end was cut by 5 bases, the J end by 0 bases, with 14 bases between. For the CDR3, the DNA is TGTGCCAGCTCAGGACTACAGATGAGCTCCTACAATGAGCAGTTCTTC. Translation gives CASSGLQMSSYNEQFF.

The CDR3 spells CASSFPPGTSGYEQYF. The CDR3 region has the DNA TGTGCCAGCAGTTTCCCCCCTGGGACTAGCGGATACGAGCAGTACTTC. J is TRBJ2-7 and V is TRBV6-2 or TRBV6-3; 11 bases are shared with TRBD2. The J segment lost 4 bases and the V segment lost 4 bases, leaving 9 bases of the junction unmatched. Germline CDR1 is MNHEY and CDR2 is SVGEGT. The CDR3 loop spans 16 amino acids.

CDR3 region: CSVEGLAAYNEQFF. For the CDR3, the DNA is TGCAGCGTCGAGGGGCTAGCCGCCTACAATGAGCAGTTCTTC. V usage is TRBV29-1 and J usage is TRBJ2-1; D may be TRBD1 or TRBD2 (5 bases each). Germline lookup yields CDR1 SQVTM and CDR2 ANQGSEA. This CDR3 region has 14 residues. The V end lost 6 bases, the J end lost 2 bases, and 14 bases lay between the germline ends.

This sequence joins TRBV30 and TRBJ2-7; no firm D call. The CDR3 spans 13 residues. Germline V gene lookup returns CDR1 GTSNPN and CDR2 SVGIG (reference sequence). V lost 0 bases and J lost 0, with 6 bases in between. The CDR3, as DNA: TGTGCCTGGAGTGTATTGGACTCCTACGAGCAGTACTTC. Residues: CAWSVLDSYEQYF.

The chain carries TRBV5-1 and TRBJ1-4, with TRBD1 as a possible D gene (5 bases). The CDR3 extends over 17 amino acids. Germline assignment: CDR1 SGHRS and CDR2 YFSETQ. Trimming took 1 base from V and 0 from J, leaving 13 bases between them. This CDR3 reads CASSLSDTSATNEKLFF. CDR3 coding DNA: TGCGCCAGCAGCTTGTCGGACACCTCTGCAACTAATGAAAAACTGTTTTTT. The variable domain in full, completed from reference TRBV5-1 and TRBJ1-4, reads KAGVTQTPRYLIKTRGQQVTLSCSPISGHRSVSWYQQTPGQGLQFLFEYFSETQRNKGNFPGRFSGRQFSNSRSEMNVSTLELGDSALYLCASSLSDTSATNEKLFFGSGTQLSVL.

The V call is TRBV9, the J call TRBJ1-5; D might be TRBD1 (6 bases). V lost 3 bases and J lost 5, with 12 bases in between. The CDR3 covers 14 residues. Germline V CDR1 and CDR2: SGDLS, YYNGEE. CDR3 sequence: CASSAGQTDQPQHF. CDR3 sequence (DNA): TGTGCCAGCAGCGCCGGACAGACGGATCAGCCCCAGCATTTT.

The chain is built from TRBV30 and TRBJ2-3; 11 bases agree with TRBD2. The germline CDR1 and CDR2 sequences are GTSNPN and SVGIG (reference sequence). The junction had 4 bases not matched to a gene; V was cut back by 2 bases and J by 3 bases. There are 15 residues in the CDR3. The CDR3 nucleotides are TGTGCCTGGAGTTTAGTAGCGGGAGGGACAGATACGCAGTATTTT. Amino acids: CAWSLVAGGTDTQYF.

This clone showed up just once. In DNA, the CDR3 is TGCGCCAGCAGCTTGGAGGGGCATGAGCAGTTCTTC. Translated, it gives CASSLEGHEQFF. The chain joins TRBV5-1 to TRBJ2-1; D is perhaps TRBD1 (5 bases). Germline loops: CDR1 SGHRS, CDR2 YFSETQ. Trimming removed 0 bases from V and 8 bases from J, with 6 bases in between. CDR3 length: 12 residues.

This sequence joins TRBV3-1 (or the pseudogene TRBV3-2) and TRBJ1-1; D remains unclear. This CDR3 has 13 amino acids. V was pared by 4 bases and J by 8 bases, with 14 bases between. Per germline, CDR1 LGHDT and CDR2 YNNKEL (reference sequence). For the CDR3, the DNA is TGTGCCAGCAGCCCAGGCAGATACGGCGAAGCTTTCTTT. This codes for CASSPGRYGEAFF.

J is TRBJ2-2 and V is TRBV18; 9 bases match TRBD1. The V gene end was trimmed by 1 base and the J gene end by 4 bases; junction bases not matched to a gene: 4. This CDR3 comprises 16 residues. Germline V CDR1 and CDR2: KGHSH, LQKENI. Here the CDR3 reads CASSPLTGGGTGELFF. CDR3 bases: TGTGCCAGCTCACCACTGACAGGGGGTGGCACCGGGGAGCTGTTTTTT.

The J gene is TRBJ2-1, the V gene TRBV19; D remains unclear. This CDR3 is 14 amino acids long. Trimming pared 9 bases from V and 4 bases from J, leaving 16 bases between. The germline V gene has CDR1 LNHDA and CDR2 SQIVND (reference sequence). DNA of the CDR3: TGTGCCAGCGGGCCTCACGGCCCGTACAATGAGCAGTTCTTC. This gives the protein CASGPHGPYNEQFF.

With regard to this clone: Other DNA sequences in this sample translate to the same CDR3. CDR3 sequence: CASSLQGGNQPQHF. The DNA of the CDR3 is TGTGCCAGCAGTTTACAGGGTGGCAATCAGCCCCAGCATTTT. V gene TRBV27 combines with J gene TRBJ1-5, with D possibly being TRBD1 (5 bases). The V end lost 2 bases, the J end lost 2 bases, and 7 bases lay between the germline ends. The CDR3 contains 14 residues. CDR1 and CDR2 (germline): MNHEY, SMNVEV (reference sequence).

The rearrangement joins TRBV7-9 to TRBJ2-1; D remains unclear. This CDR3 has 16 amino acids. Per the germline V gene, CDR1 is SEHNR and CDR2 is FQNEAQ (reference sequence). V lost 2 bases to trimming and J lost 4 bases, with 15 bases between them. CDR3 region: CASSLMGPVPYNEQFF. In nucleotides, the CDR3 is TGTGCCAGCAGCTTAATGGGCCCGGTTCCTTACAATGAGCAGTTCTTC.